The 24 T cell receptor beta chains below come from one sample, sequenced in a study of blood T cell repertoires in COVID-19. Sequenced by immunoSEQ multiplex PCR; TCRdb stores in-frame clones only, minus some. The sample contains a few hundred thousand clones, around 86% of which appear only once. The sample consisted of PBMCs or T cells enriched from blood (not recorded which). All receptors derive from a woman in her 50s who had recovered from COVID-19.

CDR3 protein: CASSHGTSTDTQYF. The CDR3 region has the DNA TGTGCCAGCAGCCACGGGACTAGCACAGATACGCAGTATTTT. The genes are TRBV11-2 and TRBJ2-3; tentatively, D is TRBD2 (6 bases). From germline, CDR1 is SGHAT and CDR2 FQNNGV. The ends were cut back, 5 bases at V and 0 bases at J, with 9 bases in the middle. The CDR3 totals 14 residues. Combining the CDR3 with reference TRBV11-2 and TRBJ2-3 gives the whole variable domain EAGVAQSPRYKIIEKRQSVAFWCNPISGHATLYWYQQILGQGPKLLIQFQNNGVVDDSQLPKDRFSAERLKGVDSTLKIQPAKLEDSAVYLCASSHGTSTDTQYFGPGTRLTVL.

The rearrangement links TRBV4-2 to TRBJ2-7; D gene ambiguous. V gave up 1 base and J gave up 1 base, with 5 bases separating them. The CDR3 extends over 13 amino acids. Germline lookup yields CDR1 LGHNA and CDR2 YNFKEQ. The CDR3 loop reads CASSQGPSYEQYF. CDR3 in DNA: TGTGCCAGCAGCCAAGGGCCGTCCTACGAGCAGTACTTC.

The chain couples TRBV5-1 to TRBJ2-6; 12 bases align to TRBD2. The junction had 1 base not matched to a gene; V was cut back by 2 bases and J by 1 base. This CDR3 has 17 amino acids. Looked up from germline, CDR1 is SGHRS and CDR2 is YFSETQ. The CDR3 DNA reads TGCGCCAGCAGCTTAGGACTAGCGGGATCTGGGGCCAACGTCCTGACTTTC. Translating it yields CASSLGLAGSGANVLTF.

V usage is TRBV19 and J usage is TRBJ2-1; unclear D gene. V shed 1 base and J shed 0 bases, with 10 bases lying between them. Germline V lookup: CDR1 LNHDA, CDR2 SQIVND (reference sequence). The CDR3 spans 16 residues. In nucleotides, the CDR3 is TGTGCCAGTAGTATAGGTGAACCGAGCTCCTACAATGAGCAGTTCTTC. Its translation: CASSIGEPSSYNEQFF.

The rearrangement uses TRBV6-5 and TRBJ1-2; TRBD1 aligns across 7 bases. Germline values: CDR1 MNHEY, CDR2 SVGAGI. The V segment lost 6 bases and the J segment 8 bases; nucleotides outside the gene matches: 15. CDR3 size: 15 residues. The CDR3 loop is CASSPLLTGVSGYTF. The CDR3 DNA reads as TGTGCCAGCAGCCCACTATTAACAGGGGTTAGCGGCTACACCTTC.

V is TRBV19 and J is TRBJ2-3, with 13 nucleotides matching TRBD2. Germline CDR1 and CDR2: LNHDA and SQIVND (reference sequence). J gave up 7 bases and V 2 bases, and 6 bases lay outside the gene matches. The CDR3 is made up of 16 amino acids. Written as DNA, the CDR3 is TGTGCCAGTAGTATACTCGGACTAGCGGGGGCGAATACGCAGTATTTT. Protein: CASSILGLAGANTQYF.

The chain couples TRBV6-2 or TRBV6-3 to TRBJ2-7, with a weak D call TRBD2 (6 bases). Germline CDR1 reads MNHEY; CDR2 reads SVGEGT. V shed 7 bases and J shed 3 bases, with 16 bases lying between them. This CDR3 is 14 amino acids long. Here the CDR3 DNA reads TGTGCCAGCAACCCTTCTGGGGAGGTCTACGAGCAGTACTTC. Translated, it gives CASNPSGEVYEQYF.

This sequence joins TRBV5-1 and TRBJ2-1, with TRBD2 matching over 10 bases. Trimming cost V 0 bases and J 0 bases; bases outside gene matches: 12. The CDR3 contains 20 residues. Germline V gene data show CDR1 as SGHRS and CDR2 as YFSETQ. CDR3 region: CASSLASLAGGPSSYNEQFF. Here the CDR3 DNA reads TGCGCCAGCAGCTTGGCCTCATTAGCGGGGGGCCCTAGCTCCTACAATGAGCAGTTCTTC.

V gene TRBV29-1 combines with J gene TRBJ1-2; D might be TRBD1 (5 bases). The CDR3 sequence is 13 residues long. Between the trimmed V and J ends, which lost 0 bases and 4 bases, there was a span of 9 bases. Germline lookup yields CDR1 SQVTM and CDR2 ANQGSEA. CDR3 DNA: TGCAGCGTTGAAGATCAAGGGGTCTATGGCTACACCTTC. It is translated as CSVEDQGVYGYTF.

This clone was counted a few times. This chain links TRBV7-9 with TRBJ2-1; 11 bases fit TRBD2. V gave up 4 bases and J gave up 8 bases; unmatched junction bases: 7. Germline values: CDR1 SEHNR, CDR2 FQNEAQ (reference sequence). This CDR3 has 15 amino acids. The DNA for the CDR3 is TGTGCCAGCAGCTCGCTAGCGGGAGGATACGATGAGCAGTTCTTC. The encoded protein is CASSSLAGGYDEQFF.

This sequence joins TRBV2 and TRBJ1-5, with TRBD1 matching over 9 bases. The CDR3 spans 15 residues. V dropped 7 bases and J dropped 6; count of bases not matched to a gene: 10. The germline CDR1 and CDR2 sequences are SNHLY and FYNNEI. For the CDR3, the DNA is TGTGCCAGCACCTATACCGGGACAGGGAGTCAGCCCCAGCATTTT. This sequence encodes CASTYTGTGSQPQHF.

The chain is built from TRBV2 and TRBJ2-1; D is unclear. Germline CDR1 reads SNHLY; CDR2 reads FYNNEI. Trimming left V 6 bases short and J 2 bases short, with 5 bases between. The CDR3 has 12 residues. The CDR3 loop is CASSRPYNEQFF. The CDR3 DNA reads TGTGCCAGCAGCAGGCCCTACAATGAGCAGTTCTTC.

V usage is TRBV11-2 and J usage is TRBJ2-7; the match to TRBD2 covers 12 bases. V was clipped by 0 bases and J by 4 bases; unmatched bases: 4. CDR3 length: 16 residues. CDR1 is SGHAT, CDR2 FQNNGV, per germline. The CDR3: CASSLDLTSGGYEQYF. The CDR3 coding sequence is TGTGCCAGCAGCTTAGATTTGACTAGCGGGGGTTACGAGCAGTACTTC.

The chain recombines TRBV7-2 with TRBJ1-3; no reliable D call. In germline, CDR1 is SGHTA, CDR2 FQGNSA. The CDR3 runs to 14 residues. The V end lost 2 bases, the J end lost 0 bases, and 5 bases lay between the germline ends. The CDR3 nucleotides are TGTGCCAGCAGCTTAAAACTCTCTGGAAACACCATATATTTT. Translation gives CASSLKLSGNTIYF.

This sequence joins TRBV4-2 and TRBJ1-6; no clear D. The CDR3 has 19 residues. V lost 0 bases to trimming and J lost 3 bases, with 18 bases between them. Per germline, CDR1 LGHNA and CDR2 YNFKEQ. CDR3 residues: CASSQELAASGGYNSPLHF. In DNA form, the CDR3 reads TGTGCCAGCAGCCAAGAGCTGGCGGCCTCTGGCGGCTATAATTCACCCCTCCACTTT.

The V and J genes are TRBV7-3 and TRBJ2-7; 11 nucleotides agree with TRBD1. The junction had 1 base not matched to a gene; V was cut back by 3 bases and J by 6 bases. CDR1 is SGHTA and CDR2 is FQGTGA in the germline V gene. The length of the CDR3 is 13 residues. This CDR3 is CASSLGTGGEQYF. The CDR3 DNA follows: TGTGCCAGCAGCTTGGGGACAGGGGGCGAGCAGTACTTC.

The V gene is TRBV4-3, the J gene TRBJ1-2; no clear D. V was trimmed by 0 bases and J by 4 bases, leaving 12 bases between them. There are 15 residues in the CDR3. Germline V gene data show CDR1 as LGHNA and CDR2 as YSLEER. The CDR3 DNA reads TGCGCCAGCAGCCAAGATCCCCAGGTTAGCTATGGCTACACCTTC. It specifies CASSQDPQVSYGYTF.

V and J are TRBV4-3 and TRBJ1-4, with TRBD1 as a possible D gene (5 bases). CDR1 and CDR2 (germline): LGHNA, YSLEER. The CDR3 runs 15 residues. V lost 1 base to trimming and J lost 8 bases, with 14 bases between them. The CDR3 nucleotides are TGCGCCAGCAGCCAAGTGGAGGGGCCCGAGGAAAAACTGTTTTTT. Amino acid sequence: CASSQVEGPEEKLFF.

The gene calls are TRBV5-4 and TRBJ1-1, with 7 nucleotides matching TRBD1. This CDR3 spans 17 amino acids. J gave up 0 bases and V 4 bases, and 12 bases lay outside the gene matches. CDR1 is SGHNT, CDR2 YYREEE, per germline (reference sequence). This CDR3 reads CASSRVQGVLMNTEAFF. CDR3 nucleotides: TGTGCCAGCAGCCGAGTCCAGGGGGTGCTTATGAACACTGAAGCTTTCTTT.

V and J are TRBV11-2 and TRBJ1-3, with TRBD1 as a possible D gene (5 bases). Germline V gives CDR1 SGHAT, CDR2 FQNNGV. Trimming left V 1 base short and J 1 base short, with 11 bases between. The CDR3 is 16 amino acids. The CDR3 region is CASSLAGKRSGNTIYF. The CDR3 DNA reads as TGTGCCAGCAGCTTAGCAGGGAAACGGTCTGGAAACACCATATATTTT.

V usage is TRBV4-2 and J usage is TRBJ2-1; D is perhaps TRBD2 (6 bases). Trimming pared 1 base from V and 1 base from J, leaving 8 bases between. The germline gives CDR1 LGHNA, CDR2 YNFKEQ. The CDR3 runs 15 residues. CDR3 residues: CASSQGTNSYNEQFF. CDR3 bases: TGTGCCAGCAGCCAAGGGACTAATTCCTACAATGAGCAGTTCTTC.

The rearrangement links TRBV2 to TRBJ1-2; D unclear. CDR3 length: 12 amino acids. Germline assignment: CDR1 SNHLY and CDR2 FYNNEI. V was pared by 3 bases and J by 5 bases, with 7 bases between. CDR3 region: CASSEGSYGYTF. DNA of the CDR3: TGTGCCAGCAGTGAGGGCAGTTATGGCTACACCTTC.

The V call is TRBV21-1, the J call TRBJ1-5. TRBV21-1 is a listed pseudogene. The CDR3 sequence is 14 residues long. The CDR3 reads CASSPRGVYQPQHF. CDR3 sequence (DNA): TGTGCCAGCAGCCCCCGAGGAGTTTATCAGCCCCAGCATTTT.

CDR3 residues: CASSRDINQPQHF. The CDR3 DNA follows: TGTGCCAGCAGCCGGGACATAAATCAGCCCCAGCATTTT. The rearrangement links TRBV9 to TRBJ1-5; D perhaps matches TRBD1 (6 bases). The CDR3 length is 13 residues. V lost 4 bases, J lost 4 bases, and 9 bases lay in between. CDR1 and CDR2 from the germline V gene are SGDLS and YYNGEE.